This entry describes one T cell receptor (beta chain). These data originate in a study of T cell repertoires in ileal Crohn's disease. Adults with ileal or ileocolonic Crohn's disease and an indication for resection were eligible. Sequenced by immunoSEQ multiplex PCR; TCRdb stores in-frame clones only, minus some. The sample lists more than 9,000 clones, around 80% occurring once. Losses at the gene ends were 0 bases for V and 4 bases for J; bases not matched to a gene: 3. Germline CDR1 reads MGHDK; CDR2 reads SYGVNS. This CDR3 comprises 15 residues. This chain uses TRBV25-1 with TRBJ2-7, with TRBD1 matching over 10 bases. The sample taken for sequencing was ileal tissue. This TCR was recovered from an adult with Crohn's disease. As DNA, the CDR3 is TGTGCCAGCAGTGAATACGGGACAGGGGTATACGAGCAGTACTTC. Translated: CASSEYGTGVYEQYF.